Each of the 10 T cell receptor beta chains below was sequenced from the same sample in a study of vaccination effects on CD4 cells after COVID-19. Expansion of antigen-specific CD4+ T cells with viral peptide pools was carried out by the ViraFEST assay before sequencing. Isolating CD4+ T cells followed approximately 9 days of culture. Each participant was administered two doses of either the BNT162b2 or the mRNA-1273 vaccine. Antigens for these TCRs are unknown. Measured with immunoSEQ multiplex PCR; TCRdb has only the in-frame clones, and not every one. The sample holds about 59,000 clones; just under 80% are singletons and the top ten take approximately 1.9%. The material was CD4+ T cells from PBMCs cultured with HCoV-OC43 spike peptides, obtained after COVID-19 vaccination. The subset was: HCoV-OC43 spike overlapping peptide pool stimulation. The receptor source for this set is a human donor who received a COVID-19 vaccine.

The chain combines TRBV5-4 with TRBJ2-1; 8 positions match TRBD1. CDR1 and CDR2 (germline): SGHNT, YYREEE (reference sequence). The V and J ends lost 4 bases and 9 bases, in that order; junction bases with no gene match: 9. The length of the CDR3 is 14 residues. The CDR3 sequence: CASSTGQEGSEQFF. In nucleotides, the CDR3 is TGTGCCAGCAGCACGGGACAGGAGGGAAGTGAGCAGTTCTTC.

V gene TRBV6-5 combines with J gene TRBJ2-7, with 9 bases aligning to TRBD2. This CDR3 spans 15 amino acids. After removal of 2 bases from V and 0 bases from J, the junction contained 2 bases not matched to a gene. Germline V gene data show CDR1 as MNHEY and CDR2 as SVGAGI. CDR3 DNA sequence: TGTGCCAGCAGTTACCTAGCGGGGCCCTCCTACGAGCAGTACGTC. Protein product: CASSYLAGPSYEQYV.

The rearrangement uses TRBV28 and TRBJ1-4; possibly TRBD1 for D (5 bases). This CDR3 has 14 amino acids. V shed 5 bases and J shed 4 bases, with 11 bases lying between them. In germline, CDR1 is MDHEN, CDR2 SYDVKM. The CDR3 coding sequence is TGTGCCAGCAGTCCCCCGGGGGGTAATGAAAAACTGTTTTTT. Translation gives CASSPPGGNEKLFF.

The chain has TRBV20-1 and TRBJ2-7; D unclear. The CDR3 spans 11 residues. Trimming left V 0 bases short and J 11 bases short, with 11 bases between. Germline loops: CDR1 DFQATT, CDR2 SNEGSKA (reference sequence). CDR3 DNA sequence: TGCAGTGCTAGAGATAGGGCAGAAAAGTACGTC. It is translated as CSARDRAEKYV.

V usage is TRBV7-2 and J usage is TRBJ2-1, with TRBD1 identical over 7 bases. Germline V gives CDR1 SGHTA, CDR2 FQGNSA. This CDR3 region has 16 residues. V gave up 3 bases and J gave up 2 bases; unmatched junction bases: 7. The CDR3 loop is CASSFFHRGTYNEQFF. The CDR3 region has the DNA TGTGCCAGCAGCTTCTTCCACAGGGGAACCTACAATGAGCAGTTCTTC.

This clone appeared once. V gene TRBV19 combines with J gene TRBJ1-4; D is possibly TRBD1 (6 bases). This CDR3 is 15 amino acids long. Trimming took off 2 bases at V and 5 bases at J, with 12 bases between the two ends. Germline CDR1 is LNHDA and CDR2 is SQIVND (reference sequence). The CDR3 spells CASSIIRQGNEKLFF. The CDR3, as DNA: TGTGCCAGTAGTATAATCCGGCAGGGGAATGAAAAACTGTTTTTT.

The count of this clone is one. V is TRBV6-5 and J is TRBJ2-3; D gene unclear. V was cut by 0 bases and J by 4 bases, with 8 bases left in between. Germline lookup yields CDR1 MNHEY and CDR2 SVGAGI. There are 14 residues in the CDR3. In DNA, the CDR3 is TGTGCCAGCAGTTACTCGAAACAGCCAGATACGCAGTATTTT. It specifies CASSYSKQPDTQYF.

The V call is TRBV5-1, the J call TRBJ2-7; TRBD2 might be the D (5 bases). The CDR3 has 13 residues. V was trimmed by 5 bases and J by 3 bases, leaving 12 bases between them. Germline loops: CDR1 SGHRS, CDR2 YFSETQ. The CDR3 sequence: CASSFGINYEQYV. DNA of the CDR3: TGCGCCAGCAGTTTCGGGATTAACTACGAGCAGTACGTC.

The CDR3 region is CATSRDLAGGPQEQYV. The CDR3 DNA reads as TGTGCCACCAGCAGAGATCTAGCGGGGGGGCCGCAGGAGCAGTACGTC. The V and J genes are TRBV15 and TRBJ2-7, with 12 bases aligning to TRBD2. The germline CDR1 and CDR2 sequences are LNHNV and YYDKDF (reference sequence). The CDR3 has 16 residues. The V and J ends lost 0 bases and 7 bases, in that order; junction bases with no gene match: 7.

The V call is TRBV6-6, the J call TRBJ1-2; 8 positions match TRBD1. There are 12 residues in the CDR3. V trimming: 6 bases; J trimming: 6 bases; junction bases outside the gene matches: 3. Germline loops: CDR1 MNHNY, CDR2 SVGAGI (reference sequence). The DNA for the CDR3 is TGTGCCAGCAGGGGACAGGCGGATGGCTACACCTTC. Its protein product is CASRGQADGYTF.